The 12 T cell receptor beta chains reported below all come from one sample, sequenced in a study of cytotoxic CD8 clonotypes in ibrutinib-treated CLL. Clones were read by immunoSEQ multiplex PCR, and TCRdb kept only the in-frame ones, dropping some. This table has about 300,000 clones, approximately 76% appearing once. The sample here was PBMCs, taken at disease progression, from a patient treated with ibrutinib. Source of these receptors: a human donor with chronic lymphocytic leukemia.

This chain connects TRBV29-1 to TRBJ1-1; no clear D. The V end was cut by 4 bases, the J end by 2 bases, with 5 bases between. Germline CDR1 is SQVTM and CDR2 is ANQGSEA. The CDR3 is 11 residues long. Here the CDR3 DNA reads TGCAGCGTTGGAGCAAACACTGAAGCTTTCTTT. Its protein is CSVGANTEAFF. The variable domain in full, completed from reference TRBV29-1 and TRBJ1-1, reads SAVISQKPSRDICQRGTSLTIQCQVDSQVTMMFWYRQQPGQSLTLIATANQGSEATYESGFVIDKFPISRPNLTFSTLTVSNMSPEDSSIYLCSVGANTEAFFGQGTRLTVV.

The CDR3 sequence is CASSVGGDPGNTIYF. The CDR3, as DNA: TGTGCCAGCAGCGTAGGAGGGGACCCTGGAAACACCATATATTTT. V usage is TRBV9 and J usage is TRBJ1-3; possible D gene TRBD1, 5 bases. V dropped 0 bases and J dropped 2 bases, with 9 bases sitting between them. CDR1 SGDLS and CDR2 YYNGEE come from the germline V gene. The CDR3 contains 15 residues.

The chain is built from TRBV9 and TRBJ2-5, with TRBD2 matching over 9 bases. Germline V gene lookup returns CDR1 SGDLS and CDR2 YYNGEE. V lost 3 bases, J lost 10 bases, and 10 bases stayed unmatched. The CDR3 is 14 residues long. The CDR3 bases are TGTGCCAGCAGCGGACTAGCGGAAACGAACGGCCAGTACTTC. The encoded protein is CASSGLAETNGQYF.

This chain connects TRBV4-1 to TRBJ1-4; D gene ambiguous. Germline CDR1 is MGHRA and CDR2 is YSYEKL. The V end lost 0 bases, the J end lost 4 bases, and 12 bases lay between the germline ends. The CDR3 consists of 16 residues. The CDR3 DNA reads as TGCGCCAGCAGCCAAGATTTGGGGATCTTTAATGAAAAACTGTTTTTT. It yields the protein CASSQDLGIFNEKLFF.

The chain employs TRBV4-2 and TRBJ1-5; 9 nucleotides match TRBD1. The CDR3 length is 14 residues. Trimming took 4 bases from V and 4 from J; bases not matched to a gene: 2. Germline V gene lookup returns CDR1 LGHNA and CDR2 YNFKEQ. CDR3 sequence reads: CASSRDRVNQPQHF. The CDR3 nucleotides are TGTGCCAGCAGCCGGGACAGGGTGAATCAGCCCCAGCATTTT.

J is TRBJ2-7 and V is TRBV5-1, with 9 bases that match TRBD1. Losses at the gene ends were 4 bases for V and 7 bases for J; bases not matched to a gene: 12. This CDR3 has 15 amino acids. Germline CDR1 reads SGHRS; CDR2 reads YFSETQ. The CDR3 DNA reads TGCGCCAGCAGCACCGACGGGACAGGGCGAGGGGAGCAGTACTTC. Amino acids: CASSTDGTGRGEQYF.

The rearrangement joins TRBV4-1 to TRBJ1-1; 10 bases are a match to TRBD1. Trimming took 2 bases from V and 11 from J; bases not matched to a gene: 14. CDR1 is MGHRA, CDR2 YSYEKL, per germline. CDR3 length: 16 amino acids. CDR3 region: CASSQLWGTGDVGAFF. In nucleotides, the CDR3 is TGCGCCAGCAGCCAACTTTGGGGGACAGGGGACGTAGGGGCTTTCTTT.

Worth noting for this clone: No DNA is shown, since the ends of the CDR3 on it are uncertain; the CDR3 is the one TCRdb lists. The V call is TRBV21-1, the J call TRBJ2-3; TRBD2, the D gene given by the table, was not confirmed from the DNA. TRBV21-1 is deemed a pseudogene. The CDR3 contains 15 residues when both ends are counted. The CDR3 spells CASSKVGGGADTQYF.

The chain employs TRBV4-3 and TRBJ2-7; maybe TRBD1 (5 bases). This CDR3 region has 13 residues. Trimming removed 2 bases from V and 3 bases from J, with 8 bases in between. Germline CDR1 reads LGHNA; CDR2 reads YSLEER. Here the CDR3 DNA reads TGCGCCAGCAGCCAATCCCAGGGCTACGAGCAGTACTTC. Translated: CASSQSQGYEQYF.

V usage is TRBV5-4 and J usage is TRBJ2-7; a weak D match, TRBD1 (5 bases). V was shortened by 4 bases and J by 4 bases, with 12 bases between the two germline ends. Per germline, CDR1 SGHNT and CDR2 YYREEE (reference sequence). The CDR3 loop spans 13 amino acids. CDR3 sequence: CASSPGAGYEQYF. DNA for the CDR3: TGTGCCAGCAGCCCGGGCGCAGGGTACGAGCAGTACTTC.

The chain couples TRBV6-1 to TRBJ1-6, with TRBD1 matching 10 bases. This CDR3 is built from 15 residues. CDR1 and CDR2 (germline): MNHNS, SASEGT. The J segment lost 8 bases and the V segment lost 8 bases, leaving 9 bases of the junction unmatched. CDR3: CASANLGTGDSPLHF. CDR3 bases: TGTGCCAGCGCCAACCTAGGGACAGGGGATTCACCCCTCCACTTT.

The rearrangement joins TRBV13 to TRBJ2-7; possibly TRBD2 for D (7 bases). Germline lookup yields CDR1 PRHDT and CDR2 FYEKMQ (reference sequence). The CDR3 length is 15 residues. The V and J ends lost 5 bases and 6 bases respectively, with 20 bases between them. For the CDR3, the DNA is TGTGCCAGCAGCCCGGGGGGCGGTGGGGCATCCGAGCAGTACTTC. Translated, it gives CASSPGGGGASEQYF.